This T cell receptor beta chain appears in the sequencing data of a study of low-dose radiotherapy and immunotherapy resistance in tumors. Study in general: Every two weeks patients got nivolumab 240 mg flat dose, plus ipilimumab 1 mg/kg every six weeks, intravenously. Patients took 300 mg oral aspirin daily for four cycles from cycle 1 day 1. With TRAV- and TRBV-specific primers, first-strand cDNA was made, covering the alpha and beta chains.

Specified time point: before trial treatment. Eligibility criteria specified advanced solid malignancies devoid of tumor-infiltrating lymphocytes. The TCRs were subjected to amplification over roughly 18 PCR cycles employing a constant-region primer in conjunction with a V-primer adapter. TCRdb re-called the reads with MiXCR, one entry per CDR3 protein. The sample comprises under 60,000 distinct CDR3 sequences, approximately 12% of which are singletons, and 5.5% to 8% rests with the top ten. This clonotype has at least ten counts. Germline values: CDR1 MDHEN, CDR2 SYDVKM. CDR3 length equals 14 residues. With 5 bases removed from V and 0 bases from J, the gap between germline ends came to 10 bases.

This clonotype was sampled from a female donor with ovarian cancer. J is TRBJ1-2 and V is TRBV28; no firm D call. The specimen was PBMCs, collected before treatment. CDR3 sequence: CASSPGGTNYGYTF. In DNA, the CDR3 is TGTGCCAGCAGTCCCGGCGGAACTAACTATGGCTACACCTTC.